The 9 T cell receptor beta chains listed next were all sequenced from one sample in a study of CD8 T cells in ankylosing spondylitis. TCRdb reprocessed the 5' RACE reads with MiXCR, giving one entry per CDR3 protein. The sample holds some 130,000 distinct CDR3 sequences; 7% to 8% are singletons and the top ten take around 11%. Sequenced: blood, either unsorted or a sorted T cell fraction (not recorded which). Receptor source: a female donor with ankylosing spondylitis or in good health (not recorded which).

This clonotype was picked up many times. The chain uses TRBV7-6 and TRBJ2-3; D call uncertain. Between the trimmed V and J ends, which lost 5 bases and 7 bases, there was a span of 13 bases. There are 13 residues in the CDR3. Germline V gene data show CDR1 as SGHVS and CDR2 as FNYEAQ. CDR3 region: CASSPDISNTQYF. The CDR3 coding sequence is TGTGCCAGCAGCCCGGATATATCCAATACGCAGTATTTT.

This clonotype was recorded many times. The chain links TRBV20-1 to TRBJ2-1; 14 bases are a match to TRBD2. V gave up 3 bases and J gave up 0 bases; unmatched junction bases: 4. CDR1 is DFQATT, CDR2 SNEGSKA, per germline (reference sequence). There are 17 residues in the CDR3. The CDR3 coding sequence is TGCAGTGCTAGGACTAGCGGGGGGGAATACTCCTACAATGAGCAGTTCTTC. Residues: CSARTSGGEYSYNEQFF.

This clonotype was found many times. The CDR3 loop is CSESGTAALRGYTF. In DNA, the CDR3 is TGCAGTGAATCCGGGACAGCGGCTTTACGTGGCTACACCTTC. This chain connects TRBV20-1 to TRBJ1-2; 7 positions match TRBD1. The CDR3 runs to 14 residues. J gave up 7 bases and V 7 bases, and 15 bases lay outside the gene matches. Germline loops: CDR1 DFQATT, CDR2 SNEGSKA (reference sequence).

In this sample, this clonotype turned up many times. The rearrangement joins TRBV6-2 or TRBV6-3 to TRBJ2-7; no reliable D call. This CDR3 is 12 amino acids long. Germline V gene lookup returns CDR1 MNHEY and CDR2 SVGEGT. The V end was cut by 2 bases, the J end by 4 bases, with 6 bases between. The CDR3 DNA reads TGTGCCAGCAGTTACGTCGGATACGAGCAGTACTTC. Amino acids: CASSYVGYEQYF.

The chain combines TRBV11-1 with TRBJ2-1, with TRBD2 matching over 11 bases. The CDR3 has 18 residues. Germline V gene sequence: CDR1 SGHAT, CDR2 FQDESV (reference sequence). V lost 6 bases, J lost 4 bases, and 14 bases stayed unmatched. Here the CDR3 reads CASRSQSLAGVMYNEQFF. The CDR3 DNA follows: TGTGCCAGCAGATCCCAGTCACTAGCGGGGGTGATGTACAATGAGCAGTTCTTC.

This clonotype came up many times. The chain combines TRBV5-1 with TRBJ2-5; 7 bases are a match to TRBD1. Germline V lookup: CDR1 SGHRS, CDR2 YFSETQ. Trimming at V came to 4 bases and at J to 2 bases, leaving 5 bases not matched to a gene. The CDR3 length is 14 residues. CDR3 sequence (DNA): TGCGCCAGCAGCCCGGGACAGCCTCAAGAGACCCAGTACTTC. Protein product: CASSPGQPQETQYF.

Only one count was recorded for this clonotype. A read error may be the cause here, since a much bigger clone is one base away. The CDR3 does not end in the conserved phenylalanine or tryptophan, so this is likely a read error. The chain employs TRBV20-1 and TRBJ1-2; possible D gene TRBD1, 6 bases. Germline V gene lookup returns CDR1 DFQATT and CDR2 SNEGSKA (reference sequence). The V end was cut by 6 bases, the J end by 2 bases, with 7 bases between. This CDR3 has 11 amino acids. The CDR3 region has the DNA TGCAGTGCCGGGGGCAACTATGGCTACACCCTC. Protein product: CSAGGNYGYTL.

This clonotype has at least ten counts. The CDR3 DNA sequence: TGTGCCACCAGTGATCCCGGACAGACCTACGAGCAGTACTTC. This codes for CATSDPGQTYEQYF. This chain links TRBV24-1 with TRBJ2-7, with D perhaps matching TRBD1 (6 bases). The V and J ends lost 3 bases and 2 bases respectively, with 10 bases between them. The CDR3 totals 14 residues. CDR1 is KGHDR and CDR2 is SFDVKD in the germline V gene.

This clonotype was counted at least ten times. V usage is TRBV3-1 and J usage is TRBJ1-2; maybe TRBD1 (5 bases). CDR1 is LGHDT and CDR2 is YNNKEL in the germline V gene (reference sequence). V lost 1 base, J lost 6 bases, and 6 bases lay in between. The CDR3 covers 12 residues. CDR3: CASSQARDGYTF. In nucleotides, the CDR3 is TGTGCCAGCAGCCAAGCCAGGGATGGCTACACCTTC.